A selection of T cell receptor beta chains follows, all from one sample in a study of CD4 T cells in relation to SARS-CoV-2 and coronaviruses. Their antigen targets remain unknown. Method: immunoSEQ multiplex PCR; TCRdb's copy keeps in-frame clones and lacks some. The table lists tens of thousands of clones, approximately 80% of them singletons. Sequencing was carried out using CD4+ T cells from PBMCs, cultured in vitro. The receptors here all came from a human donor in good health. CDR3s include the opening cysteine and the closing phenylalanine or tryptophan. Fields, in order: clone size, D gene, J gene, V gene, CDR3 protein, CDR3 DNA. A D gene is named only where the DNA matches it firmly. Clone size appears in some rows only: once, few, many, or a class for an expanded clone.

>few|.|TRBJ2-1|TRBV28
CASSLFRGYNEQFF
TGTGCCAGCAGTTTATTTAGGGGCTACAATGAGCAGTTCTTC
>.|.|TRBJ1-6|TRBV19
CASSIGPYSPLHF
TGTGCCAGTAGTATAGGGCCCTATTCACCCCTCCACTTT
>.|.|TRBJ1-2|TRBV6-2/TRBV6-3
CASSPRGKHYGYTF
TGTGCCAGCAGCCCCAGAGGAAAACACTATGGCTACACCTTC
>.|TRBD1|TRBJ2-1|TRBV2
CASSADRHNEQFF
TGTGCCAGCAGTGCGGACAGGCACAATGAGCAGTTCTTC
>.|TRBD2|TRBJ2-3|TRBV5-1
CASSLGRLAGSTDTQYF
TGCGCCAGCAGCTTGGGGCGACTAGCGGGAAGCACAGATACGCAGTATTTT
>.|.|TRBJ1-1|TRBV29-1
CSVEPQGKAFF
TGCAGCGTTGAGCCCCAGGGGAAAGCTTTCTTT
>.|.|TRBJ1-5|TRBV30
CAWNSAPGHNQPQHF
TGTGCCTGGAACTCCGCCCCGGGACACAATCAGCCCCAGCATTTT
>.|TRBD1|TRBJ1-5|TRBV6-5
CASSRGTGSVQPQHF
TGTGCCAGCAGTCGGGGGACAGGCTCGGTTCAGCCCCAGCATTTT
>.|TRBD2|TRBJ2-5|TRBV3-1/TRBV3-2
CASSPWGTRGRARGETQYF
TGTGCCAGCAGCCCCTGGGGTACTCGCGGGAGGGCCAGAGGTGAGACCCAGTACTTC
>.|.|TRBJ1-2|TRBV4-1
CASSQDFQKGYGYTF
TGCGCCAGCAGCCAAGATTTTCAAAAGGGGTATGGCTACACCTTC
>once|.|TRBJ1-5|TRBV7-2
CASSQGPTNQPQHF
TGTGCCAGCAGCCAGGGACCCACCAATCAGCCCCAGCATTTT
>.|TRBD1|TRBJ1-5|TRBV9
CASSVVLRTTGPGQPQHF
TGTGCCAGCAGCGTAGTCCTGCGAACGACAGGGCCGGGTCAGCCCCAGCATTTT
>few|.|TRBJ1-5|TRBV5-5
CASSFEGGWQPQHF
TGTGCCAGCAGCTTTGAAGGAGGCTGGCAGCCCCAGCATTTT
>.|.|TRBJ2-5|TRBV7-2
CASSQSGAQETQYF
TGTGCCAGCAGCCAAAGCGGTGCCCAAGAGACCCAGTACTTC
>.|.|TRBJ2-3|TRBV4-3
CASSQDAQGGGYADTQYF
TGCGCCAGCAGCCAAGATGCCCAAGGAGGGGGGTATGCAGATACGCAGTATTTT
>.|.|TRBJ1-2|TRBV12-3/TRBV12-4
CASSFPGYGYTF
TGTGCCAGCAGTTTCCCGGGCTATGGCTACACCTTC
>few|.|TRBJ2-7|TRBV19
CASSISSGVGEQYF
TGTGCCAGTAGTATTAGTTCAGGGGTCGGCGAGCAGTACTTC
>.|.|TRBJ2-3|TRBV25-1
CASSPPLRTDTQYF
TGTGCCAGCAGTCCTCCCCTCCGAACAGATACGCAGTATTTT
>.|TRBD2|TRBJ2-3|TRBV7-2
CASSLRTSGFTDTQYF
TGTGCCAGCAGCTTAAGGACTAGCGGGTTTACAGATACGCAGTATTTT
>.|.|TRBJ1-2|TRBV5-1
CASSLSSTTYNYGYTF
TGCGCCAGCAGCCTATCCAGTACTACCTATAACTATGGCTACACCTTC
>.|TRBD2|TRBJ2-2|TRBV7-2
CASSRDYNTGELFF
TGTGCCAGCAGCAGGGACTATAACACCGGGGAGCTGTTTTTT
>.|.|TRBJ2-3|TRBV3-1/TRBV3-2
CASSGAGSPDTQYF
TGTGCCAGCAGCGGGGCGGGAAGCCCAGATACGCAGTATTTT
>.|TRBD1|TRBJ1-2|TRBV29-1
CSVEGTTGGEDYGYTF
TGCAGCGTTGAGGGTACCACAGGGGGAGAGGACTATGGCTACACCTTC
>.|.|TRBJ2-7|TRBV30
CAWAKTPNPHEQYF
TGTGCCTGGGCCAAGACTCCCAACCCCCACGAGCAGTACTTC
>.|.|TRBJ1-1|TRBV6-6
CASSSSSEAFF
TGTGCCAGCAGTTCCTCATCTGAAGCTTTCTTT
>.|.|TRBJ2-1|TRBV18
CASSPNSLLYNEQFF
TGTGCCAGCTCACCAAACAGCTTACTTTACAATGAGCAGTTCTTC
>.|TRBD1|TRBJ1-4|TRBV6-5
CASSRDRGLEKLFF
TGTGCCAGCAGCCGGGACAGGGGGCTCGAAAAACTGTTTTTT
>.|.|TRBJ2-5|TRBV5-1
CASSLGSDGETQYF
TGCGCCAGCAGCTTGGGGTCAGACGGGGAGACCCAGTACTTC
>.|TRBD1|TRBJ2-2|TRBV3-1/TRBV3-2
CASSQEGQGAETGELFF
TGTGCCAGCAGCCAAGAGGGTCAGGGGGCGGAGACCGGGGAGCTGTTTTTT
>.|.|TRBJ2-7|TRBV5-1
CASSLTQGWGEQYF
TGCGCCAGCAGCTTAACTCAGGGTTGGGGCGAGCAGTACTTC
>.|.|TRBJ2-7|TRBV19
CASSIARTVGYEQYF
TGTGCCAGTAGTATAGCGAGGACAGTGGGGTACGAGCAGTACTTC
>.|.|TRBJ2-3|TRBV12-3/TRBV12-4
CASSPFADTQYF
TGTGCCAGCAGCCCCTTTGCAGATACGCAGTATTTT
>.|.|TRBJ2-2|TRBV18
CASSSRSGADSGELFF
TGTGCCAGCTCATCGAGGTCAGGGGCGGATTCCGGGGAGCTGTTTTTT
>.|.|TRBJ2-5|TRBV6-1
CASSDRYSKETQYF
TGTGCCAGCAGTGATAGGTATTCCAAAGAGACCCAGTACTTC
>.|.|TRBJ2-3|TRBV28
CASTTGGDTQYF
TGTGCCAGCACCACTGGGGGGGATACGCAGTATTTT
>once|.|TRBJ1-2|TRBV9
CASSVGDGVGYTF
TGTGCCAGCAGCGTGGGTGATGGGGTAGGCTACACCTTC
>few|.|TRBJ1-2|TRBV2
CASSREGRYGYTF
TGTGCCAGCAGTAGGGAAGGGAGGTATGGCTACACCTTC
>few|.|TRBJ2-1|TRBV29-1
CSVGVRVSYNEQFF
TGCAGCGTTGGTGTCAGGGTAAGCTACAATGAGCAGTTCTTC
>.|.|TRBJ2-7|TRBV21-1
CAPPREGATYEQYF
TGTGCCCCCCCCCGGGAGGGGGCTACCTACGAGCAGTACTTC
>.|TRBD2|TRBJ2-1|TRBV2
CASTPGTSGNEQFF
TGTGCCAGCACCCCCGGGACTAGCGGCAATGAGCAGTTCTTC